Reported below is one T cell receptor beta chain. Per the germline V gene, CDR1 is MNHEY and CDR2 is SMNVEV (reference sequence). Trimming took off 3 bases at V and 1 base at J, with 9 bases between the two ends. The CDR3 consists of 14 residues. Original analysis: Reference gene primer amplification gave nucleated cell count estimates. Sequencing was performed with immunoSEQ multiplex PCR; in TCRdb, only in-frame clones are kept and a portion is missing. V and J calls and clone size follow that table, whereas D and trimming were derived from the DNA. The table lists approximately 210,000 clones, over 70% of them singletons. The data are from a study of blood T cell repertoires in COVID-19.

The chain carries TRBV27 and TRBJ1-1; TRBD1 is a possible D gene (6 bases). This clonotype originated in a man aged 50-59 years with active or convalescent COVID-19. The sample comprised peripheral blood. DNA for the CDR3: TGTGCCAGCAGTTTCGGCAGGGGGAACACTGAAGCTTTCTTT. It yields the protein CASSFGRGNTEAFF.